This TCR beta chain was captured in a study of tumor and adjacent non-tumor tissue in lung cancer. The template was RNA from unsorted bulk tissue. This clonotype was seen at least ten times. TCRbeta libraries were built with three rounds of nested PCR, modified from ARM-PCR. TCRdb redid the calling of the multiplex PCR reads with MiXCR, one entry per CDR3 protein. The sample consists of 65,000 to 75,000 distinct CDR3 sequences, 55% to 85% of them appearing once. The germline gives CDR1 MNHEY, CDR2 SVGAGI. V was clipped by 4 bases and J by 6 bases, with 15 bases between them. The CDR3 has 15 amino acids.

This clonotype was sampled from a man aged 55 to 70 with non-small cell lung cancer. The V and J genes are TRBV6-5 and TRBJ2-2, with a possible D match to TRBD1 (5 bases). Sequenced input: lung tumor tissue. The CDR3 DNA follows: TGTGCCAGCAGTTCAACCCCGACAGTCCCCGGGGAGCTGTTTTTT. Translation: CASSSTPTVPGELFF.